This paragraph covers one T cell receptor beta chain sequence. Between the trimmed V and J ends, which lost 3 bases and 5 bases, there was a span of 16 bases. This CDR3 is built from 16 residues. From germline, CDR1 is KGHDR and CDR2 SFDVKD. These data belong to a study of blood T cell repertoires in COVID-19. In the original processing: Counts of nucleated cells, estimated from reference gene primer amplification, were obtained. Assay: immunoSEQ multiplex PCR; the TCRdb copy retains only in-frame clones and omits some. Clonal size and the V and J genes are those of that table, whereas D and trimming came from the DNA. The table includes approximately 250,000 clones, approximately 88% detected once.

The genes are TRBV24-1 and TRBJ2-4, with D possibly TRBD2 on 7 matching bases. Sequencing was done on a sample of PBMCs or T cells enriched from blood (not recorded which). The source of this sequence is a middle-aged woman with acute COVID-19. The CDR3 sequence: CATSDPPGEGQNIQYF. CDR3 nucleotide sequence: TGTGCCACCAGTGATCCGCCAGGGGAGGGCCAAAACATTCAGTACTTC.